The sequence of this TCR beta chain was determined in a study of response to subunit inactivated influenza vaccine. Study-wide points: The authors proposed limited new T cell recruitment per seasonal influenza vaccination.

V was trimmed by 6 bases and J by 8 bases, leaving 14 bases between them. The CDR3 sequence is 13 residues long. CDR1 is SGHTA and CDR2 is FQGNSA in the germline V gene. One entry per CDR3 protein, called by TCRdb with MiXCR from the RT-PCR reads. The profile shows roughly 550,000 distinct CDR3 sequences, roughly 23% of them singletons. This clonotype was detected only a few times. What it binds is unknown. This same sample was also taken into another study, of T cells expressing NK-cell markers. This second report adds: As the method of synthesis, 5'RACE template switching with UMIs yielded TCR beta cDNA. The TCR beta repertoires were obtained from sorted CD3+CD56+NKG2C+, CD3+CD56+NKG2C- and CD3+CD56-NKG2C+ T cells. As a fraction of CD8+ T cells, dominant NKG2C+ clonotypes reached roughly 1.0-8% in about six donors.

V gene TRBV7-2 combines with J gene TRBJ2-1, with D tentatively TRBD1 (5 bases). The sequence was collected from a man in his fifties or sixties who received an inactivated influenza vaccine. This material consisted of CD4+ T cells sorted from PBMCs, taken roughly 12 days after vaccination. This CDR3 reads CASREQVVDEQFF. In DNA form, the CDR3 reads TGTGCCAGCAGGGAACAGGTTGTCGATGAGCAGTTCTTC.